This T cell receptor beta chain is from a study of cytomegalovirus exposure and HLA in healthy donors. The length of the CDR3 is 17 residues. V trimming: 3 bases; J trimming: 3 bases; junction bases outside the gene matches: 13. The germline CDR1 and CDR2 sequences are SGDLS and YYNGEE. Primers: 60 Vbeta forward and 13 Jbeta reverse. The data were produced by immunoSEQ multiplex PCR, yet TCRdb's version contains in-frame clones alone and is incomplete. Here the sample spans approximately 170,000 clones, under 80% being singletons. As to this clone: What it binds is unknown.

Whole-study findings and limits: Researchers reported that a few CMV-associated chains were confirmed in vitro as CMV antigen-specific.

Material for sequencing was PBMCs. The chain recombines TRBV9 with TRBJ2-7, with 9 bases lining up with TRBD1. The receptor was isolated from a man aged 25-40 years in good health and CMV-seropositive. The CDR3 reads CASSAPKGTGNHYEQYF. Here the CDR3 DNA reads TGTGCCAGCAGCGCGCCGAAAGGGACAGGGAATCACTACGAGCAGTACTTC.